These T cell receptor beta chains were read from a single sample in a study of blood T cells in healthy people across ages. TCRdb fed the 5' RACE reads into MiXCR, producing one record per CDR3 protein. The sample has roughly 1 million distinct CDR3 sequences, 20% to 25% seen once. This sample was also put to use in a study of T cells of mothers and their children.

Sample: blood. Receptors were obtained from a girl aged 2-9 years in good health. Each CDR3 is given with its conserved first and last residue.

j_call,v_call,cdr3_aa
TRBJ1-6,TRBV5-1,CASSLAVYNSPLHF
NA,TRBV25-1,CASSVGGLNYEQYF
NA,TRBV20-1,CSARYSGGGGNEQFF
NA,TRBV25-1,CASSEASGSLYEQYF
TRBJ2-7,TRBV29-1,CSVLGPKSSYEQYF
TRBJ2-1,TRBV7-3,CASSPSGQENNEQFF
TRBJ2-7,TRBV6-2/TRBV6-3,CASSYSSRQREQYF
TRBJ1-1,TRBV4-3,CASSRGRTEAFF
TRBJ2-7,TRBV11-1,CASSLAGTVPYEQYF
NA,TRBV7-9,CASSLALAGGPNEQFF
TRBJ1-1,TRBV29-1,CSVGMGSTEAFF
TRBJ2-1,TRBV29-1,CSVVSYSYNEQFF
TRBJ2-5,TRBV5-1,CASTRAWETQYF
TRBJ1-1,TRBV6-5,CASSYSMGGFPEAFF
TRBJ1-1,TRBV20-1,CSALDGYRLASMNTEAFF
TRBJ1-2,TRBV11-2,CASSPDTDNRGYGYTF
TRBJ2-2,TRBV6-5,CASSYWEQGTGELFF
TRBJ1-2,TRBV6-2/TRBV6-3,CASSYLGSHYGYTF
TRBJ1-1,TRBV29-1,CSVMGQNTEAFF
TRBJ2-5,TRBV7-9,CASSLAAPGGVGETQYF
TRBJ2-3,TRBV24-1,CATTGGGITDTQYF